The rows below give T cell receptor beta chains drawn from one sample of a study of blood T cell repertoires in COVID-19. Measured with immunoSEQ multiplex PCR; TCRdb has only the in-frame clones, and not every one. The sample yields fewer than 350,000 clones, approximately 91% seen once. Sequenced input: PBMCs or T cells enriched from blood (not recorded which). Receptor source: a man between 60 and 70 years old who had recovered from COVID-19. Each CDR3 is given without its conserved first and last residue. Fields, in order: clone size, V gene, CDR3 protein. Some rows mark clone size as missing; the rest say once, few, many or name a class of expanded clone.

once	TRBV5-1	ASSLVPVGQGSGNTIY
NA	TRBV28	ASRGGPGQGRSYT
NA	TRBV7-9	ASSTPSGSSYNEQF
NA	TRBV27	ASSRGTSGNEQF
NA	TRBV9	ASSVVGLADHNEQF
NA	TRBV6-5	ASSRQVPGGYT
NA	TRBV28	ASSLYWGGTGELF
NA	TRBV5-1	ASSLALGLEETQY
NA	TRBV11-2	ASSLAGQSGNTIY
NA	TRBV5-5	ASSLAAGQETQY
NA	TRBV19	ASSVNRGLNEQY
NA	TRBV27	ASSPKRLAGDTDTQY
NA	TRBV29-1	SVEKGTGSTEAF
NA	TRBV4-2	ASSQGAGYNEQF
once	TRBV9	ASSPSLADLRGQY
NA	TRBV27	ASSLASGSYEQY
NA	TRBV6-5	ASSYDQYSNQPQH
NA	TRBV7-9	ASSLRGTGADTGELF
NA	TRBV4-1	ASSHPQGGYGYT
NA	TRBV4-1	ASSRTSGAYNEQF
NA	TRBV28	ASSLTQGLGAQY
NA	TRBV28	ASRNTGTETYEQY
NA	TRBV28	ASSLSQGGYT
NA	TRBV28	ASKRGAGARETQY
once	TRBV6-5	ASSYSTGALH
NA	TRBV29-1	SVHDDRAPNQPQH
NA	TRBV7-9	ASSNPTGRESSYEQY
NA	TRBV5-1	ASSLNFFSRVT
NA	TRBV4-1	ASSQGAHNSGANVLT
NA	TRBV18	ASSPPGPRLNTEAF
NA	TRBV25-1	ASSLSGTHTGELF
NA	TRBV19	ASSNRVIEAF
NA	TRBV6-5	ATSRDPGANVLT
once	TRBV5-1	ASSLQGNQPQH
NA	TRBV28	ASSLGGDHEKLF
NA	TRBV11-2	ASTRTGFNEKLF
few	TRBV18	ASSPPTSHRNEQF
NA	TRBV5-1	ASSSPQGGNEKLF
NA	TRBV5-6	ASSLYLGSVGAYNSPLH
NA	TRBV10-1	ASSDRAEGTDTQY
NA	TRBV5-1	ASSWGDQLLGYNEKLF
NA	TRBV18	ASSPGQGSSGANVLT
NA	TRBV28	ASSPGQGARTGELF
NA	TRBV27	ASSLSFLGQRRDTQY
NA	TRBV9	ASSVASSGRGEQY
NA	TRBV6-8	ASSYSTLVLKRGYT
NA	TRBV4-2	ASSHTPGTSGIAVSYNEQF
NA	TRBV19	ASSIDKWTSGGEQY
NA	TRBV7-3	ASSQAAGYGYT
NA	TRBV27	ASSLPGSPLH
NA	TRBV5-1	ASSPLVGGSGNTEAF